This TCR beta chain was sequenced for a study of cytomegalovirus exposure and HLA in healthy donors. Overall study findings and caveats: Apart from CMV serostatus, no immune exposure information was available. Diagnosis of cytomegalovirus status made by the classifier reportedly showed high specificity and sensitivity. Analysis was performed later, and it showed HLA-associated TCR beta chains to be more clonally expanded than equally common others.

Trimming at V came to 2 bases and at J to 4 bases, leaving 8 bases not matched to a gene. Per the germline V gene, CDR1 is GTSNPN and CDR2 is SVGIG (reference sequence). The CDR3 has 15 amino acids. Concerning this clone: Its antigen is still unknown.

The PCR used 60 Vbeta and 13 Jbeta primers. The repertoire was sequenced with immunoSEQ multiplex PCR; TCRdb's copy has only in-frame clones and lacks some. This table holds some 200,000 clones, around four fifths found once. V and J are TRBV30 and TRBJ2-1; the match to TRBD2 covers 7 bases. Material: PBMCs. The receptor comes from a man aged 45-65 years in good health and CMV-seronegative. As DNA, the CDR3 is TGTGCCTGGAGTCGCCTAGCGGATTCATACAATGAGCAGTTCTTC. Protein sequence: CAWSRLADSYNEQFF.